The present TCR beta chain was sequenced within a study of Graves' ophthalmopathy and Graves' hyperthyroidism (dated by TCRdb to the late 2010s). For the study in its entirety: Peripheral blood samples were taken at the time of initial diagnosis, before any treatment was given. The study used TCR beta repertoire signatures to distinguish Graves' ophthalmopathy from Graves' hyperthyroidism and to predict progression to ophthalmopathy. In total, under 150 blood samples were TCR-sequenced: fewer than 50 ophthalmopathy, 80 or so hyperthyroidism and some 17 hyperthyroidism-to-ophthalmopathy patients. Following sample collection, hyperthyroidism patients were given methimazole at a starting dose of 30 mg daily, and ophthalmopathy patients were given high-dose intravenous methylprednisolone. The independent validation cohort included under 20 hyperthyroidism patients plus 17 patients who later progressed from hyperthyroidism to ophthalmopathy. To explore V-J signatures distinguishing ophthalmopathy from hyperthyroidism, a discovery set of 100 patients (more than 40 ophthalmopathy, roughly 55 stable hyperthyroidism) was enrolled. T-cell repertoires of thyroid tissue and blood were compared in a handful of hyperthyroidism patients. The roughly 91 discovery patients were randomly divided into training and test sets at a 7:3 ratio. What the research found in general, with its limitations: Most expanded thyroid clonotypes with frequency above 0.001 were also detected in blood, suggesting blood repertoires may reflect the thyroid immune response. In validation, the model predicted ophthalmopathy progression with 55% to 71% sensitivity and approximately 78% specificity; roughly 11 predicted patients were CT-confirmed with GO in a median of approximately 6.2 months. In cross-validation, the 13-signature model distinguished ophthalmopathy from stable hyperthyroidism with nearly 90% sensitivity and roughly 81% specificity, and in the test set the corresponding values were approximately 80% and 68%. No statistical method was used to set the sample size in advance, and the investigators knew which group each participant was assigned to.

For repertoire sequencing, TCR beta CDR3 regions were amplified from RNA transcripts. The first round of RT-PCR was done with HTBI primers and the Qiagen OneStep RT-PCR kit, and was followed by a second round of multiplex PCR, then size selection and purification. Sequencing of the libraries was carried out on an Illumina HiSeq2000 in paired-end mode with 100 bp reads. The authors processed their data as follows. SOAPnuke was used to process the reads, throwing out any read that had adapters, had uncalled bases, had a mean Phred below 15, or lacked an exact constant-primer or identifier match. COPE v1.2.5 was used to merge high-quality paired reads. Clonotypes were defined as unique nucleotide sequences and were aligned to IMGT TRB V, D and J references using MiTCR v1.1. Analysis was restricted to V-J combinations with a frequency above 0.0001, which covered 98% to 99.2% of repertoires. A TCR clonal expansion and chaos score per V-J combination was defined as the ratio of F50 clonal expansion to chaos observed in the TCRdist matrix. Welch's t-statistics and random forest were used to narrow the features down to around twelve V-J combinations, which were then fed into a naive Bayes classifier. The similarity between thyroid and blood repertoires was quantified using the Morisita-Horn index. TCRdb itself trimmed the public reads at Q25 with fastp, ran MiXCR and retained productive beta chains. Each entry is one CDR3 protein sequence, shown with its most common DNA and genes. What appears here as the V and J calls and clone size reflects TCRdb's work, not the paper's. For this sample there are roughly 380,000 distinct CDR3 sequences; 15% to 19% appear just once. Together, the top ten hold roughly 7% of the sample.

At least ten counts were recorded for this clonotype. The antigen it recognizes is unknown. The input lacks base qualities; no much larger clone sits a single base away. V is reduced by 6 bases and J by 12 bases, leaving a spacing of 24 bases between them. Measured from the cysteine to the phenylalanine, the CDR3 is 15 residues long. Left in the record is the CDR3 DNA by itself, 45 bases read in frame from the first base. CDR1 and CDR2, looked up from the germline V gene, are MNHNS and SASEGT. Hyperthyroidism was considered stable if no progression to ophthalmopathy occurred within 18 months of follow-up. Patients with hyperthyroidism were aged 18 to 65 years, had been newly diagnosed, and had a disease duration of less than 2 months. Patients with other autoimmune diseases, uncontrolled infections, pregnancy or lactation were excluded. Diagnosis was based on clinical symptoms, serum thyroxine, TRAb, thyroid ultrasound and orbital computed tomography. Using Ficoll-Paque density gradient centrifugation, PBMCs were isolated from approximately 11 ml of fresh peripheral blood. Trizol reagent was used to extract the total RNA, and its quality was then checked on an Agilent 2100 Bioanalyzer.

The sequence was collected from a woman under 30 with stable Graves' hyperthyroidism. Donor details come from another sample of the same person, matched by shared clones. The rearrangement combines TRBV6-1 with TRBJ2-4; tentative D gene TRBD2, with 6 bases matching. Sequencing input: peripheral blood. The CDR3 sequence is CASRPIRTSEDYQYF. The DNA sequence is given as TGTGCCAGCAGGCCTATCCGGACCTCGGAGGACTATCAGTACTTC.